This T cell receptor (beta chain) was observed in a study of blood T cell repertoires in COVID-19. The wider study: Samples came from the United States, Italy and Spain, spanning acute and convalescent COVID-19. Sources were T cells, B-cell-depleted T cells, or PBMCs; the material itself was cDNA or gDNA.

Authors' methods: From reference gene primer amplification, estimates of nucleated cell counts were derived. Using immunoSEQ multiplex PCR, the repertoire was profiled, and TCRdb retains in-frame clones only, with some absent. That table is the source of V, J and clone size, and D and trimming were worked out from the DNA. The data contain a few hundred thousand clones, approximately 90% of them singletons. Germline assignment: CDR1 SGHNT and CDR2 YYREEE (reference sequence). V was cut by 4 bases and J by 4 bases, with 9 bases left in between. This CDR3 is built from 14 residues. Material for sequencing was peripheral blood. The genes are TRBV5-4 and TRBJ2-6, with unresolved D. The clonotype was recovered from a woman aged 40 to 55 who had recovered from COVID-19. The CDR3 coding sequence is TGTGCCAGCAGCCCCCGTGGCGGGGCCAACGTCCTGACTTTC. It is translated as CASSPRGGANVLTF.